Given below is one T cell receptor beta chain in context. Its antigen is as yet unknown. These data belong to a study of CD8 T cell repertoires and HIV-1 epitope variants. About the study: Each of Twenty-five Gag and Nef epitope peptides stimulated a separate culture. Tested: three Gag epitope families, Nef HW9 and YT9.

Trimming stripped 7 bases from V and 5 bases from J, with 23 bases between. Looked up from germline, CDR1 is SEHNR and CDR2 is FQNEAQ (reference sequence). The CDR3 is 16 residues long. Study-wide results and caveats: Roughly ten TCR beta clonotypes were antigen-specific, 5 to 7 apparently recognizing autologous or escape variants.

Profiling relied on immunoSEQ multiplex PCR, and the TCRdb table lists in-frame clones only, not all of them. The table has around 5,100 clones, 50% to 75% seen once. The receptor was isolated from a male donor with HIV. The sample comprised cultured CD8+ T cells derived from PBMCs. The chain joins TRBV7-9 to TRBJ1-1, with a tentative D call TRBD1 (5 bases). CDR3 amino acids: CASTPTVRGGWTEAFF. The CDR3, as DNA: TGTGCCAGCACCCCGACAGTTAGGGGAGGGTGGACTGAAGCTTTCTTT.